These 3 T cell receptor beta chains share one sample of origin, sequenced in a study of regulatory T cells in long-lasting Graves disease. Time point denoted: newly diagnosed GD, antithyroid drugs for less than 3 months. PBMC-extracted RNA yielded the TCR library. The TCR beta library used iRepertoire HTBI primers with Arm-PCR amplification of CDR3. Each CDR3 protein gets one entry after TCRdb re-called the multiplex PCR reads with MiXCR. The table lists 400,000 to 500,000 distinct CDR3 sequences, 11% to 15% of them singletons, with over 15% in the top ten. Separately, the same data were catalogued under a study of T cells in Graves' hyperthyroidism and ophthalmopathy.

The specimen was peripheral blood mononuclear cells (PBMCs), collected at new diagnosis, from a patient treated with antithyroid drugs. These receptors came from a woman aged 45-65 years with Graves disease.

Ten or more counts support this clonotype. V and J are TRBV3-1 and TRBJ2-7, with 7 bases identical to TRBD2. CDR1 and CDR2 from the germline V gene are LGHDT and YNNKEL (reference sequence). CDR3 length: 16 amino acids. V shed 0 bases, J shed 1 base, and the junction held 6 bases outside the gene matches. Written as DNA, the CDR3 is TGTGCCAGCAGCCAAGAGGCGGCTAGCGGATCCTACGAGCAGTACTTC. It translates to CASSQEAASGSYEQYF.

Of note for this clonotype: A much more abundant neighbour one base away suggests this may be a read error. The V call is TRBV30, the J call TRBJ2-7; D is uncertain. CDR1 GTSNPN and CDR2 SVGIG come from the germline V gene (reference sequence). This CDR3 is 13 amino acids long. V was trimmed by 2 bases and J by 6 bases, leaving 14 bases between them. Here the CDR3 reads CAWSTVVAGEQYF. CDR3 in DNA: TGTGCCTGGAGTACCGTAGTAGCAGGCGAGCAGTACTTC.

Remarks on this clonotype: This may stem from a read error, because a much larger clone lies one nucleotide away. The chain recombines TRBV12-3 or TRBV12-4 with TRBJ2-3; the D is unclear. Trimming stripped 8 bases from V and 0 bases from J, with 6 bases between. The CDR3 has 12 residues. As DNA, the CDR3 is TGTGCCAGCCAGAGGAGCACAGATACGCAGTATTTT. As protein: CASQRSTDTQYF.